The 12 T cell receptor beta chains below come from one sample, sequenced in a study of blood T cells in healthy people across ages. Together with a sample-barcoded 5' primer, a J-beta primer mix was included in a second PCR lasting about 7 to 11 cycles. A single record per CDR3 protein comes from TCRdb applying MiXCR to the 5' RACE reads. The data contain just under 750,000 distinct CDR3 sequences, 22% of them singletons. Sequencing was carried out using blood. These receptor sequences come from a man between 65 and 85 years old in good health.

This clonotype was found many times. The chain is built from TRBV12-3 or TRBV12-4 and TRBJ2-4, with 9 bases aligning to TRBD1. The CDR3 is 14 residues long. V shed 5 bases, J shed 9 bases, and the junction held 8 bases outside the gene matches. This CDR3 reads CASSLTGGTSIQYF. The CDR3 nucleotides are TGTGCCAGCAGTCTCACAGGGGGCACGAGCATTCAGTACTTC.

The V gene is TRBV20-1, the J gene TRBJ2-3; no clear D gene. CDR1 is DFQATT, CDR2 SNEGSKA, per germline (reference sequence). This CDR3 spans 13 amino acids. The V and J ends lost 4 bases and 2 bases respectively, with 10 bases between them. The CDR3 loop reads CSATDRNTDTQYF. In DNA, the CDR3 is TGCAGTGCTACGGACCGGAACACAGATACGCAGTATTTT.

The chain combines TRBV20-1 with TRBJ1-4; D not certain. Trimming pared 6 bases from V and 0 bases from J, leaving 5 bases between. This CDR3 is built from 12 residues. CDR1 DFQATT and CDR2 SNEGSKA come from the germline V gene (reference sequence). The DNA for the CDR3 is TGCAGTGCCGCCACAACTAATGAAAAACTGTTTTTT. Translating gives CSAATTNEKLFF.

This sequence joins TRBV5-1 and TRBJ2-5; the D is unclear. The J call is uncertain, as TRBJ2-1 better fits the DNA end. The CDR3 has 14 residues. Germline loops: CDR1 SGHRS, CDR2 YFSETQ. CDR3 region: CASSLEVTYNEQFF. The CDR3, as DNA: TGCGCCAGCAGCTTGGAGGTCACCTACAATGAGCAGTTCTTC.

CDR3 region: CSATPGGLGTDTQYF. DNA for the CDR3: TGCAGCGCCACCCCGGGGGGTTTGGGCACAGATACGCAGTATTTT. V is TRBV29-1 and J is TRBJ2-3; TRBD2 agrees at 7 bases. V trimming: 7 bases; J trimming: 1 base; junction bases outside the gene matches: 11. CDR1 and CDR2 (germline): SQVTM, ANQGSEA. The CDR3 is 15 residues long.

A few counts support this clonotype. The J gene is TRBJ2-1, the V gene TRBV4-2, with D unclear. Matching the DNA end better, TRBJ2-5 makes the J call doubtful. CDR1 LGHNA and CDR2 YNFKEQ come from the germline V gene. This CDR3 is 15 amino acids long. CDR3 amino acids: CASSRKEMADETQYF. As DNA, the CDR3 is TGTGCCAGCAGCCGAAAGGAGATGGCGGACGAGACCCAGTACTTC.

V and J are TRBV5-1 and TRBJ1-2; D possibly corresponds to TRBD1 (6 bases). The V gene's germline CDR1 is SGHRS and CDR2 YFSETQ. V was clipped by 4 bases and J by 0 bases, with 16 bases between them. The CDR3 sequence is 16 residues long. The CDR3 spells CASSPGLGASNYGYTF. CDR3 coding DNA: TGCGCCAGCAGCCCGGGACTGGGGGCTTCTAACTATGGCTACACCTTC.

This clonotype was picked up many times. The chain combines TRBV5-6 with TRBJ1-1; 8 positions match TRBD1. V gave up 5 bases and J gave up 3 bases; unmatched junction bases: 6. Germline V gene lookup returns CDR1 SGHDT and CDR2 YYEEEE. The CDR3 contains 14 residues. CDR3 DNA: TGTGCCAGCAGTCCTCAGGGGGCGCACACTGAAGCTTTCTTT. Amino acids: CASSPQGAHTEAFF.

This clonotype was seen a few times. CDR3 sequence: CSAPGTGGYYGYTF. Written as DNA, the CDR3 is TGCAGTGCCCCCGGGACAGGGGGGTACTATGGCTACACCTTC. The V gene is TRBV20-1, the J gene TRBJ1-2; 11 positions match TRBD1. V lost 6 bases, J lost 3 bases, and 6 bases stayed unmatched. CDR1 and CDR2 from the germline V gene are DFQATT and SNEGSKA (reference sequence). The CDR3 is 14 residues long.

The V and J genes are TRBV24-1 and TRBJ1-1; D gene uncertain. V was trimmed by 5 bases and J by 1 base, leaving 7 bases between them. The CDR3 contains 13 residues. In germline, CDR1 is KGHDR, CDR2 SFDVKD. The CDR3 loop reads CATSAGPNTEAFF. For the CDR3, the DNA is TGTGCCACCAGTGCGGGCCCGAACACTGAAGCTTTCTTT.

The V call is TRBV10-3, the J call TRBJ2-7; 9 nucleotides align to TRBD1. The CDR3 covers 15 residues. Germline CDR1 is ENHRY and CDR2 is SYGVKD. The V gene end was trimmed by 0 bases and the J gene end by 4 bases; junction bases not matched to a gene: 4. The CDR3 nucleotides are TGTGCCATCAGTGAGTCCGGGACAGGGCGGTACGAGCAGTACTTC. Its translation is CAISESGTGRYEQYF.

J is TRBJ1-2 and V is TRBV20-1; 9 bases match TRBD1. CDR3 size: 18 residues. The ends lost 1 base at V and 2 bases at J; junction bases unmatched: 14. Germline assignment: CDR1 DFQATT and CDR2 SNEGSKA (reference sequence). In DNA, the CDR3 is TGCAGTGCTAGAGTTCCACCTATGAGGGACAGGGCGAACTATGGCTACACCTTC. Amino acids: CSARVPPMRDRANYGYTF.